A single sample gave rise to the 25 T cell receptor beta chains below, sequenced in a study of identical twins. TCRdb re-analysed the 5' RACE reads in MiXCR, keeping a single row per CDR3 protein. The sample contains around 100,000 distinct CDR3 sequences, under 6.5% of which appear only once. The sequenced material came from memory T cells sorted from blood. These receptors were obtained from a woman in her forties or fifties in good health.

This clonotype was seen repeatedly, ten times or more. The chain carries TRBV28 and TRBJ2-3, with 8 bases matching TRBD2. The CDR3 loop spans 16 amino acids. Germline V lookup: CDR1 MDHEN, CDR2 SYDVKM. V gave up 7 bases and J gave up 4 bases; unmatched junction bases: 13. CDR3 loop: CASKTPGRANADTQYF. The CDR3 region has the DNA TGTGCCAGCAAAACCCCCGGGAGGGCCAACGCAGATACGCAGTATTTT.

This clonotype was seen repeatedly, ten times or more. The V gene is TRBV5-6, the J gene TRBJ2-5; no clear D. CDR3 length: 13 amino acids. V lost 4 bases and J lost 4, with 11 bases in between. From germline, CDR1 is SGHDT and CDR2 YYEEEE. CDR3 in amino acids: CASSPLSLETQYF. CDR3 bases: TGTGCCAGCAGCCCCTTATCTCTAGAGACCCAGTACTTC.

This clonotype was recorded many times. The chain combines TRBV24-1 with TRBJ2-1; 7 nucleotides match TRBD1. CDR3 size: 15 residues. The V and J ends lost 3 bases and 2 bases, in that order; junction bases with no gene match: 3. Germline lookup yields CDR1 KGHDR and CDR2 SFDVKD. The CDR3 region is CATSDPRGTYNEQFF. CDR3 in DNA: TGTGCCACCAGTGATCCCAGGGGGACCTACAATGAGCAGTTCTTC.

The chain links TRBV6-5 to TRBJ1-1; D perhaps matches TRBD1 (6 bases). The CDR3 has 15 amino acids. V was cut by 0 bases and J by 6 bases, with 14 bases left in between. Germline lookup yields CDR1 MNHEY and CDR2 SVGAGI. The CDR3 sequence is CASSYSGRGVPEAFF. The CDR3 DNA sequence: TGTGCCAGCAGTTACTCGGGGAGGGGGGTGCCTGAAGCTTTCTTT.

This clonotype was seen ten or more times. The V call is TRBV6-6, the J call TRBJ2-7, with D possibly being TRBD1 or TRBD2 (5 bases each). Trimming removed 6 bases at V and 0 bases at J, with 15 bases between. Germline-derived CDR1 and CDR2 are MNHNY and SVGAGI (reference sequence). The CDR3 covers 15 residues. The CDR3 nucleotides read TGTGCCAGCAGGGGGTACGGGGCTAGCTCCTACGAGCAGTACTTC. Amino acids: CASRGYGASSYEQYF.

This clonotype was recorded at least ten times. The J gene is TRBJ1-1, the V gene TRBV7-8; D unclear. Looked up from germline, CDR1 is SGHVS and CDR2 is FQNEAQ. V lost 3 bases and J 5 bases, leaving 16 bases between the germline ends. CDR3 length: 15 amino acids. Written as DNA, the CDR3 is TGTGCCAGCAGCTTGTCCCGGGCCGTGCAGACTGAAGCTTTCTTT. It yields the protein CASSLSRAVQTEAFF.

This clonotype was recorded at least ten times. V is TRBV7-6 and J is TRBJ1-2; no reliable D call. V lost 2 bases and J 3 bases, leaving 13 bases between the germline ends. CDR3 length equals 15 residues. Germline-derived CDR1 and CDR2 are SGHVS and FNYEAQ. CDR3 amino acids: CASSLRTDGYYGYTF. DNA of the CDR3: TGTGCCAGCAGCTTACGTACGGACGGATACTATGGCTACACCTTC.

This clonotype appeared many times. The rearrangement joins TRBV7-8 to TRBJ2-1; D possibly uses TRBD1 or TRBD2 (5 bases each). CDR1 is SGHVS and CDR2 is FQNEAQ in the germline V gene. This CDR3 is 17 amino acids long. V was shortened by 6 bases and J by 6 bases, with 24 bases between the two germline ends. For the CDR3, the DNA is TGTGCCAGCAGAGCACCGATCGCCGGGACCCTAGTCAATGAGCAGTTCTTC. It yields the protein CASRAPIAGTLVNEQFF.

This clonotype came up many times. V gene TRBV15 combines with J gene TRBJ2-3; no firm D call. This CDR3 comprises 13 residues. Germline values: CDR1 LNHNV, CDR2 YYDKDF (reference sequence). The V end was cut by 6 bases, the J end by 6 bases, with 13 bases between. CDR3 DNA sequence: TGTGCCACCAGGGGCATAGCTTTCGATACGCAGTATTTT. It translates to CATRGIAFDTQYF.

This clonotype was observed at least ten times. The rearrangement joins TRBV2 to TRBJ2-3; D perhaps matches TRBD1 (5 bases). Germline V lookup: CDR1 SNHLY, CDR2 FYNNEI. The CDR3 sequence is 13 residues long. V dropped 5 bases and J dropped 2 bases, with 8 bases sitting between them. The CDR3 spells CASSRTTTDTQYF. In DNA, the CDR3 is TGTGCCAGCAGTAGGACAACCACAGATACGCAGTATTTT.

This clonotype was detected many times. The V call is TRBV4-2, the J call TRBJ2-3; D is uncertain. V lost 0 bases and J 2 bases, leaving 12 bases between the germline ends. Germline-derived CDR1 and CDR2 are LGHNA and YNFKEQ. The length of the CDR3 is 16 residues. The chain's CDR3 is CASSQDTGSPTDTQYF. CDR3 nucleotide sequence: TGTGCCAGCAGCCAAGATACCGGGTCCCCCACAGATACGCAGTATTTT.

The V call is TRBV18, the J call TRBJ2-6; D uncertain. V lost 2 bases, J lost 4 bases, and 18 bases lay in between. The CDR3 sequence is 18 residues long. Germline V lookup: CDR1 KGHSH, CDR2 LQKENI. The CDR3, as DNA: TGTGCCAGCTCACCAGGCATGATGGGCTCTCTGGGGGCCAACGTCCTGACTTTC. Translation: CASSPGMMGSLGANVLTF.

The chain uses TRBV6-5 and TRBJ2-1, with D tentatively TRBD1 (5 bases). Trimming stripped 2 bases from V and 8 bases from J, with 7 bases between. There are 12 residues in the CDR3. Looked up from germline, CDR1 is MNHEY and CDR2 is SVGAGI. The CDR3 DNA reads as TGTGCCAGCAGTTACCAGGGCCATGAGCAGTTCTTC. Residues: CASSYQGHEQFF.

The chain carries TRBV5-1 and TRBJ2-5, with a weak D call TRBD2 (6 bases). The V gene's germline CDR1 is SGHRS and CDR2 YFSETQ. This CDR3 has 13 residues. Deletions cut 3 bases from V and 9 bases from J, with 15 bases between. The CDR3 loop is CASSSAGGMAQYF. For the CDR3, the DNA is TGCGCCAGCAGCTCTGCCGGGGGAATGGCCCAGTACTTC.

There are a few counts of this clonotype. The rearrangement links TRBV20-1 to TRBJ1-2; D is possibly TRBD1 (6 bases). The CDR3 has 12 residues. Trimming took 5 bases from V and 6 from J, leaving 13 bases between them. The V gene's germline CDR1 is DFQATT and CDR2 SNEGSKA (reference sequence). For the CDR3, the DNA is TGCAGTGCTGACTACAGGGAGAATGGCTACACCTTC. Translated: CSADYRENGYTF.

This clonotype was seen many times. The rearrangement uses TRBV20-1 and TRBJ2-5, with D possibly matching TRBD2 (6 bases). Germline lookup yields CDR1 DFQATT and CDR2 SNEGSKA (reference sequence). The germline V and J ends were trimmed by 6 bases and 2 bases, with 10 bases remaining between them. This CDR3 is 12 amino acids long. The CDR3 loop is CSARLGQETQYF. CDR3 DNA sequence: TGCAGTGCCCGACTAGGGCAAGAGACCCAGTACTTC.

Ten or more counts support this clonotype. The CDR3 here is CSAPSFTSGRTEQYF. CDR3 coding DNA: TGCAGTGCGCCCTCTTTTACTAGCGGGAGAACCGAGCAGTACTTC. The J gene is TRBJ2-7, the V gene TRBV20-1, with 11 bases lining up with TRBD2. This CDR3 comprises 15 residues. The germline V gene has CDR1 DFQATT and CDR2 SNEGSKA (reference sequence). V shed 6 bases and J 6 bases; nucleotides not matched to a gene: 13.

This clonotype was observed at least ten times. The J gene is TRBJ2-1, the V gene TRBV6-2 or TRBV6-3, with D maybe TRBD2 (5 bases). The CDR3 totals 17 residues. Trimming took off 7 bases at V and 3 bases at J, with 22 bases between the two ends. Germline CDR1 and CDR2: MNHEY and SVGEGT. The CDR3 bases are TGTGCCAGCACCAAAATCCCAGTACCTAGCCGCTACAATGAGCAGTTCTTC. Translated, it gives CASTKIPVPSRYNEQFF.

Worth noting for this clonotype: One junction end does not reproduce the germline sequence, and a read error may be involved. This chain connects TRBV5-1 to TRBJ2-5; TRBD2 aligns across 12 bases. The CDR3 is made up of 16 amino acids. The germline CDR1 and CDR2 sequences are SGHRS and YFSETQ. Here the CDR3 DNA reads TGTGACAGCAGCGCAGGACTAGCGGGATTCCAAGAGACCCAGTACTTC. Protein sequence: CDSSAGLAGFQETQYF. The variable domain in full, with the rest retrieved from reference TRBV5-1 and TRBJ2-5, is KAGVTQTPRYLIKTRGQQVTLSCSPISGHRSVSWYQQTPGQGLQFLFEYFSETQRNKGNFPGRFSGRQFSNSRSEMNVSTLELGDSALYLCDSSAGLAGFQETQYFGPGTRLLVL.

This clonotype occurred a few times. The V gene is TRBV6-4, the J gene TRBJ2-3; D perhaps matches TRBD1 (6 bases). The CDR3 is made up of 14 amino acids. Germline loops: CDR1 MRHNA, CDR2 SNTAGT. Trimming took 5 bases from V and 0 from J, leaving 9 bases between them. CDR3 loop: CASSTGLSTDTQYF. As DNA, the CDR3 is TGTGCCAGCAGTACAGGGCTGAGCACAGATACGCAGTATTTT.

This clonotype was found many times. The J gene is TRBJ2-7, the V gene TRBV29-1, with 11 positions matching TRBD2. With V trimmed by 8 bases and J by 5 bases, 17 bases remained unmatched. CDR1 SQVTM and CDR2 ANQGSEA come from the germline V gene. This CDR3 spans 16 amino acids. The CDR3 coding sequence is TGCAGCCTTGTACCGGGTAGACTAGCGGGGACACACGAGCAGTACGTC. As protein: CSLVPGRLAGTHEQYV.

This clonotype occurred many times. This rearrangement joins TRBV19 to TRBJ2-1; D may match TRBD1 or TRBD2 (6 bases each). The CDR3 length is 15 residues. V was pared by 2 bases and J by 0 bases, with 8 bases between. Germline loops: CDR1 LNHDA, CDR2 SQIVND (reference sequence). CDR3 bases: TGTGCCAGTAGTATAACGGGGGCCTCCTACAATGAGCAGTTCTTC. Translation gives CASSITGASYNEQFF. The full variable domain, in which reference TRBV19 and TRBJ2-1 provide the parts outside the CDR3, is DGGITQSPKYLFRKEGQNVTLSCEQNLNHDAMYWYRQDPGQGLRLIYYSQIVNDFQKGDIAEGYSVSREKKESFPLTVTSAQKNPTAFYLCASSITGASYNEQFFGPGTRLTVL.

This clonotype was found many times. For the CDR3, the DNA is TGTGCCAGCAGCGGGGACGGGTCGAGCACTGAAGCTTTCTTT. This codes for CASSGDGSSTEAFF. The chain links TRBV5-6 to TRBJ1-1, with D tentatively TRBD1 (5 bases). The germline V gene encodes CDR1 SGHDT and CDR2 YYEEEE. The V gene lost 4 bases and the J gene lost 4 bases, with 14 bases spanning the gap. CDR3 size: 14 residues.

This CDR3 is CASSFNMNTEAFF. The CDR3 coding sequence is TGTGCCAGCAGCTTCAATATGAACACTGAAGCTTTCTTT. The chain is built from TRBV11-3 and TRBJ1-1; D is ambiguous. This CDR3 comprises 13 residues. With 3 bases removed from V and 0 bases from J, the gap between germline ends came to 5 bases. CDR1 is SGHNT, CDR2 YENEEA, per germline.

This clonotype has a count of ten or more. This sequence joins TRBV10-3 and TRBJ2-3; 13 positions agree with TRBD2. Trimming at V came to 0 bases and at J to 11 bases, leaving 8 bases not matched to a gene. This CDR3 region has 16 residues. The germline V gene encodes CDR1 ENHRY and CDR2 SYGVKD. CDR3 loop: CAISESGLRTSGRQYF. In DNA, the CDR3 is TGTGCCATCAGTGAGTCGGGCCTCCGGACTAGCGGGAGGCAGTATTTT.